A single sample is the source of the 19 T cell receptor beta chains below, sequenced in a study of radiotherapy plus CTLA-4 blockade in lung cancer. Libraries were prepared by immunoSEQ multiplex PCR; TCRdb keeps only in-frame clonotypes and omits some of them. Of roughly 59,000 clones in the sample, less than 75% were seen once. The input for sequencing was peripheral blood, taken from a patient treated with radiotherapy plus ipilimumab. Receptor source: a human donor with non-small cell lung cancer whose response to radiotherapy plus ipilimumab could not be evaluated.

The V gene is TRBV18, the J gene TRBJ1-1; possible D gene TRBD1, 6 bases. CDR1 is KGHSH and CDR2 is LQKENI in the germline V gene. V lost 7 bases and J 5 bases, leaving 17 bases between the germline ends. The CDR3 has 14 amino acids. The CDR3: CASYTGLGGTEAFF. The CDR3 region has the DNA TGTGCCAGCTACACAGGGCTCGGAGGAACTGAAGCTTTCTTT.

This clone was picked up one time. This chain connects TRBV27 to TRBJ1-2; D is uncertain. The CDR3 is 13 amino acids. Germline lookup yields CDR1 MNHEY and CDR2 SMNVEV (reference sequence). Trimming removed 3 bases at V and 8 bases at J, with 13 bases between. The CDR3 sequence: CASSLNILEGYTF. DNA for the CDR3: TGTGCCAGCAGTTTGAACATTCTAGAGGGCTACACCTTC.

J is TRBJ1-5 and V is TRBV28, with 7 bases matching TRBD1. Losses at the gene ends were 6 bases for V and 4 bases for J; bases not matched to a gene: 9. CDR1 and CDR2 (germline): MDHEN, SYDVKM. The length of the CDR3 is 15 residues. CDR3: CASRIPGRGNQPQHF. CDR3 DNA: TGTGCCAGCAGAATCCCCGGCAGGGGGAATCAGCCCCAGCATTTT.

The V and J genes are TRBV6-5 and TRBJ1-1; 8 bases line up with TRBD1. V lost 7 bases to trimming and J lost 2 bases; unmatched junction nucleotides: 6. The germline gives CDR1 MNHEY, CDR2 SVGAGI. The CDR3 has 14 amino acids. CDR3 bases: TGTGCCAGCACCTCGCAGGGGGCAAACACTGAAGCTTTCTTT. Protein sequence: CASTSQGANTEAFF.

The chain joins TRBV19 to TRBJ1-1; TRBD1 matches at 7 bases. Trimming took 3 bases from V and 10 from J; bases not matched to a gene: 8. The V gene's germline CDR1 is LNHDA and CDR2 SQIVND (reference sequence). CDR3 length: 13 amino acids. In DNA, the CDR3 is TGTGCCAGTAGTATCAATGAGGGGGCCGGAGCTTTCTTT. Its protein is CASSINEGAGAFF.

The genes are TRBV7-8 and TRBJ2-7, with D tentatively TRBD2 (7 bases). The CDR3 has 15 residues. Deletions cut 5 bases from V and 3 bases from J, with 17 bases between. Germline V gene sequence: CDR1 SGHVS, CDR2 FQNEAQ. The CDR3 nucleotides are TGTGCCAGCAGCGAAAGAGGGGGGGGTTTCTACGAGCAGTACTTC. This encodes CASSERGGGFYEQYF.

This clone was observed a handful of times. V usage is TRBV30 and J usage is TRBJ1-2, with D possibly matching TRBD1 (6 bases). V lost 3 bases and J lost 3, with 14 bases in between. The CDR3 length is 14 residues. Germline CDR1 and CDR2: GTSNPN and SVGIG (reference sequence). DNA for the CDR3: TGTGCCTGGAGAGCCCCGGACAGTTACTATGGCTACACCTTC. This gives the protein CAWRAPDSYYGYTF.

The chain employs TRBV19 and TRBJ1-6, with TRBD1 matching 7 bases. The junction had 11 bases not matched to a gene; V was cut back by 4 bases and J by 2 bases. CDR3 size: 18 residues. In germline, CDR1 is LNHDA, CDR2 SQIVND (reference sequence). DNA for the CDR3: TGTGCCAGTAGTAGAAGCTACAGGGGAAGCACCTATAATTCACCCCTCCACTTT. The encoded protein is CASSRSYRGSTYNSPLHF.

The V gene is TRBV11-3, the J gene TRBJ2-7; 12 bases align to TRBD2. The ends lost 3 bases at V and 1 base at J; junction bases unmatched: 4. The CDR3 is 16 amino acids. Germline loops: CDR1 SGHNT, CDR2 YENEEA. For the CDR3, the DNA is TGTGCCAGCAGCTTCTCCGGGACTAGCGGGTCCTACGAGCAGTACTTC. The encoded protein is CASSFSGTSGSYEQYF.

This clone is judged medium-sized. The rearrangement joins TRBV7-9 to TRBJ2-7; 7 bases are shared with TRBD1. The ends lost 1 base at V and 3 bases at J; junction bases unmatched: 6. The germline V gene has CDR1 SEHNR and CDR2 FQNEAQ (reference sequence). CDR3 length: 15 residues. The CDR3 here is CASSLVGRGIYEQYF. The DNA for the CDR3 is TGTGCCAGCAGCTTAGTAGGCAGGGGGATCTACGAGCAGTACTTC.

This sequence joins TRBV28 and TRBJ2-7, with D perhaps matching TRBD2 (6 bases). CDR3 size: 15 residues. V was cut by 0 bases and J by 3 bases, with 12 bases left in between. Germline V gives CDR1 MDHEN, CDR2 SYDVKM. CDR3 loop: CASSLWSFGGYEQYF. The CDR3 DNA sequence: TGTGCCAGCAGTTTATGGTCCTTCGGGGGCTACGAGCAGTACTTC.

For the CDR3, the DNA is TGTGCCAGCAGCTTAGAGACTCAGGGGCGGACCGGGGAGCTGTTTTTT. It codes for CASSLETQGRTGELFF. The V call is TRBV11-2, the J call TRBJ2-2; a possible D gene is TRBD1 (6 bases). Germline CDR1 is SGHAT and CDR2 is FQNNGV. The CDR3 has 16 residues. Between the trimmed V and J ends, which lost 0 bases and 5 bases, there was a span of 13 bases.

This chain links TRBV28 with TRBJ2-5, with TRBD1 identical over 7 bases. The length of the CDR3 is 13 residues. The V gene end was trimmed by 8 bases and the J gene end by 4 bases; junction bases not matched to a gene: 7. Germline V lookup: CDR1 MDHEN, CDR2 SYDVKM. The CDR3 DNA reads TGTGCCAGCTACCTACAGGGGAGAGAGACCCAGTACTTC. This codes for CASYLQGRETQYF.

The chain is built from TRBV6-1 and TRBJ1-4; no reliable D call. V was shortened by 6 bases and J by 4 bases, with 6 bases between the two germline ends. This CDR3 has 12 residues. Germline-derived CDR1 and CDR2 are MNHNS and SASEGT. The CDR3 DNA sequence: TGTGCCAGCAGGGCAATTAATGAAAAACTGTTTTTT. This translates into CASRAINEKLFF.

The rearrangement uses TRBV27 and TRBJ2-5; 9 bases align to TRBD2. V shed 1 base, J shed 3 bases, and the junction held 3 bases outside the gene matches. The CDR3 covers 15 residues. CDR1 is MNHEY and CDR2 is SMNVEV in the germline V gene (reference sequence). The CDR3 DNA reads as TGTGCCAGCAGTTTATGGGGACTAGCTGAAGAGACCCAGTACTTC. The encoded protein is CASSLWGLAEETQYF.

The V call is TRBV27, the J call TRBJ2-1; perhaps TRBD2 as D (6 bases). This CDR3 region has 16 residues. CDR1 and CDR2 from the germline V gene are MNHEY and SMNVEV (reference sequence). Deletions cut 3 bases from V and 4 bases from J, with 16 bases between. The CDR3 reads CASSFFSSGLYNEQFF. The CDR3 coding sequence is TGTGCCAGCAGTTTTTTTTCCAGCGGGTTATACAATGAGCAGTTCTTC.

CDR3: CASHTGGRTGELFF. In DNA, the CDR3 is TGTGCCAGCCACACAGGGGGAAGAACCGGGGAGCTGTTTTTT. The chain employs TRBV2 and TRBJ2-2; 8 nucleotides line up with TRBD1. With V trimmed by 8 bases and J by 5 bases, 7 bases remained unmatched. In germline, CDR1 is SNHLY, CDR2 FYNNEI. The CDR3 has 14 amino acids. Using reference TRBV2 and TRBJ2-2 for the parts outside the CDR3, the full variable domain is EPEVTQTPSHQVTQMGQEVILRCVPISNHLYFYWYRQILGQKVEFLVSFYNNEISEKSEIFDDQFSVERPDGSNFTLKIRSTKLEDSAMYFCASHTGGRTGELFFGEGSRLTVL.

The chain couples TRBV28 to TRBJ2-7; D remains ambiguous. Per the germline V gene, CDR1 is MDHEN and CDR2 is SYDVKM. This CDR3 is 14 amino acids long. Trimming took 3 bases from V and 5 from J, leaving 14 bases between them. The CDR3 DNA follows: TGTGCCAGCAGTTTTGTTGCAGGAACGGACGAGCAGTACTTC. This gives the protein CASSFVAGTDEQYF. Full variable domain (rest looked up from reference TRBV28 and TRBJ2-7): DVKVTQSSRYLVKRTGEKVFLECVQDMDHENMFWYRQDPGLGLRLIYFSYDVKMKEKGDIPEGYSVSREKKERFSLILESASTNQTSMYLCASSFVAGTDEQYFGPGTRLTVT.

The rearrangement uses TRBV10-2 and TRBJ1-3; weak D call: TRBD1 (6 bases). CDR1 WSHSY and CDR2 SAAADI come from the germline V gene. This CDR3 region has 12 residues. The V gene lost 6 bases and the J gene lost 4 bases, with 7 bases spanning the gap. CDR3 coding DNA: TGCGCCAGCAGCGGACAGGGAAACACCATATATTTT. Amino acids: CASSGQGNTIYF.